The subject of this entry is one T cell receptor beta chain. Its target is unknown. Sequencing used immunoSEQ multiplex PCR; TCRdb keeps in-frame clones, though not all of them. Among around 980,000 clones listed, about four fifths were seen once. This sample stems from a study of shared clonotypes between healthy human individuals. Caucasian adults residing in Nashville, Tennessee made up all the donors. Study observations and caveats: Four donors shared 5% to 5.5% of their naive CD4 clonotypes. Although depth was large, rarefaction showed that sequencing of the sorted subsets was incomplete. What naive subsets generally showed was a larger estimated richness than memory subsets showed.

Per germline, CDR1 LGHNA and CDR2 YNFKEQ. The CDR3 has 15 residues. Trimming left V 5 bases short and J 1 base short, with 12 bases between. The specimen sequenced was memory CD4+ T cells from PBMCs. Noted subset: CD45RA-negative fraction. This chain connects TRBV4-2 to TRBJ2-1; a weak D match, TRBD1 (6 bases). The origin of this receptor is a man aged 18-30 years in good health. Some clones in this sample may be carry-over from other donors' samples. CDR3 residues: CASSYDQGSYNEQFF. For the CDR3, the DNA is TGTGCCAGCAGCTACGACCAGGGGTCCTACAATGAGCAGTTCTTC.